These 10 T cell receptor beta chains came from one sample sequenced in a study of shared clonotypes between healthy human individuals. Using immunoSEQ multiplex PCR, the repertoire was profiled, and TCRdb retains in-frame clones only, with some absent. The data show approximately 640,000 clones, about 92% seen once. Sample: memory CD8+ T cells from PBMCs. Subset indicated: CD45RO+ cells pooled with CCR7-negative TemRA cells. The receptors shown here come from a man aged 18 to 30 in good health. Some clones in this sample may be carry-over from other donors' samples.

The genes are TRBV7-2 and TRBJ1-5; TRBD1 is a possible D gene (6 bases). Trimming removed 2 bases from V and 7 bases from J, with 15 bases in between. The CDR3 covers 15 residues. Germline CDR1 is SGHTA and CDR2 is FQGNSA. For the CDR3, the DNA is TGTGCCAGCAGCTTAAATCGGAGGGGGGACCAGCCCCAGCATTTT. It encodes CASSLNRRGDQPQHF.

The genes are TRBV7-8 and TRBJ1-5; D call uncertain. V was pared by 5 bases and J by 2 bases, with 13 bases between. The CDR3 sequence is 15 residues long. Germline V gives CDR1 SGHVS, CDR2 FQNEAQ. DNA of the CDR3: TGTGCCAGCAGCCACGGGGAGGAGGGCAATCAGCCCCAGCATTTT. Amino acids: CASSHGEEGNQPQHF.

The chain uses TRBV5-6 and TRBJ2-2; D not resolved. Trimming stripped 6 bases from V and 4 bases from J, with 28 bases between. CDR1 is SGHDT, CDR2 YYEEEE, per germline. The CDR3 totals 19 residues. CDR3 DNA sequence: TGTGCCAGCACGCCGAACCACGAAGGTAGCCTTTCGGTCACCGGGGAGCTGTTTTTT. Protein: CASTPNHEGSLSVTGELFF.

This clone turned up a few times. The CDR3 spells CAISESSGPNEKLFF. DNA for the CDR3: TGTGCCATCAGTGAGTCGTCGGGACCTAATGAAAAACTGTTTTTT. The gene calls are TRBV10-3 and TRBJ1-4; D perhaps matches TRBD1 (5 bases). CDR1 and CDR2 from the germline V gene are ENHRY and SYGVKD. Trimming removed 0 bases from V and 3 bases from J, with 8 bases in between. The CDR3 totals 15 residues.

This chain links TRBV27 with TRBJ2-1, with D possibly called TRBD1 or TRBD2 (5 bases each). Germline CDR1 and CDR2: MNHEY and SMNVEV (reference sequence). The CDR3 extends over 15 amino acids. With 3 bases removed from V and 8 bases from J, the gap between germline ends came to 17 bases. The CDR3 loop reads CASSFGTGPSHEQFF. CDR3 nucleotides: TGTGCCAGCAGTTTCGGGACGGGACCTAGCCATGAGCAGTTCTTC.

The chain is built from TRBV29-1 and TRBJ2-2, with D tentatively TRBD1 (5 bases). V lost 6 bases to trimming and J lost 3 bases, with 20 bases between them. Germline-derived CDR1 and CDR2 are SQVTM and ANQGSEA. The CDR3 sequence is 16 residues long. This CDR3 reads CSVDNGAAPYTGELFF. CDR3 coding DNA: TGCAGCGTGGACAATGGGGCAGCACCCTACACCGGGGAGCTGTTTTTT.

V usage is TRBV7-3 and J usage is TRBJ2-7; TRBD1 matches at 8 bases. J gave up 3 bases and V 2 bases, and 9 bases lay outside the gene matches. CDR1 and CDR2 (germline): SGHTA, FQGTGA. CDR3 size: 16 residues. The CDR3 sequence is CASSLRGTGSDYEQYF. CDR3 DNA: TGTGCCAGCAGCTTACGGGGGACAGGCTCCGACTACGAGCAGTACTTC.

V is TRBV5-6 and J is TRBJ1-1; D perhaps matches TRBD1 (5 bases). The V end was cut by 4 bases, the J end by 1 base, with 17 bases between. This CDR3 is 16 amino acids long. Germline V gene lookup returns CDR1 SGHDT and CDR2 YYEEEE. CDR3 bases: TGTGCCAGCAGCCCGGGGGAGGTTGCAGGGAACACTGAAGCTTTCTTT. Amino acids: CASSPGEVAGNTEAFF.

The CDR3 protein is CASREGQGLYEQYF. The CDR3 coding sequence is TGTGCCAGTAGGGAGGGACAGGGACTATACGAGCAGTACTTC. The chain carries TRBV19 and TRBJ2-7; 9 nucleotides match TRBD1. Trimming took 6 bases from V and 4 from J; bases not matched to a gene: 7. Germline assignment: CDR1 LNHDA and CDR2 SQIVND (reference sequence). The CDR3 sequence is 14 residues long. Variable domain in full (rest from reference TRBV19 and TRBJ2-7): DGGITQSPKYLFRKEGQNVTLSCEQNLNHDAMYWYRQDPGQGLRLIYYSQIVNDFQKGDIAEGYSVSREKKESFPLTVTSAQKNPTAFYLCASREGQGLYEQYFGPGTRLTVT.

The chain has TRBV28 and TRBJ2-5; D may correspond to TRBD1 or TRBD2 (5 bases each). The CDR3 is made up of 15 amino acids. Germline V gives CDR1 MDHEN, CDR2 SYDVKM. The V and J ends lost 6 bases and 3 bases respectively, with 17 bases between them. The CDR3 spells CASRPIPGQEETQYF. For the CDR3, the DNA is TGTGCCAGCAGACCCATCCCGGGGCAGGAAGAGACCCAGTACTTC.